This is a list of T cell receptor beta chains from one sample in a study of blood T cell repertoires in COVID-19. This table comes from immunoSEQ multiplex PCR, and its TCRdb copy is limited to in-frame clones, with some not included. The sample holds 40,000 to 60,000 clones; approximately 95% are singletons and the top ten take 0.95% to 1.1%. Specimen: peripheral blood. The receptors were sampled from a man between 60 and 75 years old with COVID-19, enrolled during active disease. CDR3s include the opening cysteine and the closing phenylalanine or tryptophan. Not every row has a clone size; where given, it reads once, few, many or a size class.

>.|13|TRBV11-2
CASSYGTGARAFF
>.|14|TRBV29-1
CSVALPAGYGELFF
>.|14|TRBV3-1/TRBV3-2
CASSHLGGPYEQYF
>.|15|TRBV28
CASFFSGSSYNEQFF
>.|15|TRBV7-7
CASSLARGRNTEAFF
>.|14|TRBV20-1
CSASVRQRSYEQYF
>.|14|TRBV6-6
CASSYSAENYGYTF
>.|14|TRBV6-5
CASSLGAPSDEQFF
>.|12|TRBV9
CASSQDRGGYTF
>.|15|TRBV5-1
CASSYQGSTNEKLFF
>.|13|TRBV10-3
CAISWDRDNEQFF
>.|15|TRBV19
CASSRLAAPSYEQYF
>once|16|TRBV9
CASIPGLAGAYNEQFF
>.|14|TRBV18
CASSPLRENTEAFF
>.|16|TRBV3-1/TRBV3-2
CASSLEDGGRVSPLHF
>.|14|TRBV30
CAWRRDRGLGEQYF
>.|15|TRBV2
CASSGTSGGVMGQFF
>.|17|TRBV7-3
CASSPGTGVPGANVLTF
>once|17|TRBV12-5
CASGLVLGLAVTYEQYF
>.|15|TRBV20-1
CSASPGYVATDTQYF
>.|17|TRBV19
CASTPLGTSGGNQPQHF
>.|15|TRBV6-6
CASSGLNSGANVLTF
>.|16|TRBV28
CASSNLPTGGPYEQYF
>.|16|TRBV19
CASSIDGGGSNQPQHF
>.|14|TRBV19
CASREGTSNQPQHF
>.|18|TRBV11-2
CASSLETGGASGANVLTF
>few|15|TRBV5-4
CASSLRAGQTDEQYF
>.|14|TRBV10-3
CAISESIGYTEAFF
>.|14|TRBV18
CASSPGQGDQPQHF
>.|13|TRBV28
CASSWTGPGELFF
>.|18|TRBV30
CAWSPRFGQGHLQETQYF
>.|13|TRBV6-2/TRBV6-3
CASSNTGSYGYTF
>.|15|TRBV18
CASSPDRGGKNEQFF
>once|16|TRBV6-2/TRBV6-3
CASSYSTSGSAGELFF
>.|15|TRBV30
CAWSLRTGGNYGYTF
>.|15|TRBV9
CASSVRGGAAGELFF
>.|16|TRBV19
CASRDRGDSGANVLTF
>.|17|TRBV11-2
CASSFGLAGGSTDTQYF
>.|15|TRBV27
CASSLSGLSYNEQFF